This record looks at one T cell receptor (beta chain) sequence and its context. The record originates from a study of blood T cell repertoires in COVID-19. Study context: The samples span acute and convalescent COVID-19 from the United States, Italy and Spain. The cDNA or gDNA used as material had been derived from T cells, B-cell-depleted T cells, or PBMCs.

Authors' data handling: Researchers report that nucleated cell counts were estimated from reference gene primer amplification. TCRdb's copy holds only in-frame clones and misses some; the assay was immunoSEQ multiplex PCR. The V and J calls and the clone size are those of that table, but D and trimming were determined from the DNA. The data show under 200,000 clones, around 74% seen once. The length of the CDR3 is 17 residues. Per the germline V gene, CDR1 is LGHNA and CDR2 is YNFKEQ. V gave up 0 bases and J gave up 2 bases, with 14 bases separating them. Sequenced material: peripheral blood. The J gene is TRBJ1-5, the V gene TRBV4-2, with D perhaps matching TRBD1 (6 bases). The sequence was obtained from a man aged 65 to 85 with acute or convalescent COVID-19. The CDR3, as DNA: TGTGCCAGCAGCCAAGATTACAGGGCTTCTGGCAATCAGCCCCAGCATTTT. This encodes CASSQDYRASGNQPQHF.